The entry below gives a single T cell receptor (beta chain) sequence along with its context. V shed 4 bases, J shed 0 bases, and the junction held 6 bases outside the gene matches. Germline CDR1 and CDR2: SGHRS and YFSETQ. CDR3 size: 15 residues. This sample was taken from a study of blood T cell repertoires in COVID-19. The overall study: PBMCs, B-cell-depleted T cells, or T cells were the source of the cDNA or gDNA that made up the material.

In the study's own analysis: By means of reference gene primer amplification, nucleated cell counts were estimated. Method: immunoSEQ multiplex PCR; TCRdb's copy keeps in-frame clones and lacks some. That table gives V, J and clone size, and the DNA gave D and trimming. The sample contains 160,000 or so clones, more than 65% of which appear only once. Sequencing was performed on PBMCs or T cells enriched from blood (not recorded which). The V gene is TRBV5-1, the J gene TRBJ1-2, with 7 nucleotides matching TRBD1. The sequence was collected from a man aged 45-60 years who had recovered from COVID-19. The CDR3 is CASSPGTVTNYGYTF. CDR3 nucleotides: TGCGCCAGCAGCCCAGGGACAGTTACTAACTATGGCTACACCTTC.